This T cell receptor (beta chain) was captured in a study of beta chain features in type 1 diabetes. Sequencing targeted expressed TCRB transcripts, as all isolated RNA had been reverse transcribed. The repertoire was sequenced with immunoSEQ multiplex PCR; TCRdb's copy has only in-frame clones and lacks some. The sample contains around 690,000 clones, approximately 13% of which appear only once. In its sample, this clone was seen a few times. Its cognate antigen is unknown. This CDR3 comprises 16 residues. Germline lookup yields CDR1 LNHDA and CDR2 SQIVND (reference sequence). J gave up 5 bases and V 5 bases, and 10 bases lay outside the gene matches. Study-wide results and limits: Researchers report that Type 1 diabetes patients had moderately but significantly shorter TCRB CDR3s across all four CD4+ subsets.

The J gene is TRBJ2-1, the V gene TRBV19; TRBD1 matches 9 bases. Sequences were obtained from naive CD4+ T cells from blood. The sequence was collected from a man between 25 and 39 years old with type 1 diabetes. CDR3 sequence (DNA): TGTGCCAGTAGTTCTCAACCGGGACAGGGAGACAATGAGCAGTTCTTC. Translating gives CASSSQPGQGDNEQFF.